This TCR beta chain derives from a study of CD8 T cells in ankylosing spondylitis. This clonotype was detected ten times or more. Its specificity is unknown. Germline values: CDR1 SGHDN, CDR2 FVKESK. CDR3 length: 15 amino acids. Trimming removed 4 bases at V and 4 bases at J, with 14 bases between. MiXCR, run by TCRdb on the 5' RACE reads, gives a single entry per CDR3 protein. This table has 200,000 to 250,000 distinct CDR3 sequences, roughly 8.2% appearing once. Overall study findings and caveats: Researchers report that disease-linked clones proved CD8+ and relatively rare in peripheral blood. Previously reported in reactive arthritis synovial fluid and blood were some of the motif variants. Within ankylosing spondylitis blood, a TCR beta motif made up of eight highly homologous variants appeared to be characteristic. The clones that were linked to disease were reported to be significantly enriched in matched synovial fluid samples from ankylosing spondylitis patients.

The chain has TRBV14 and TRBJ2-1; tentatively, D is TRBD2 (6 bases). The sequencing input was blood, either unsorted or a sorted T cell fraction (not recorded which). The origin of this receptor is a female donor with ankylosing spondylitis or in good health (not recorded which). CDR3 sequence: CASSRTRDLYNEQFF. CDR3 bases: TGTGCCAGCAGCCGGACACGGGACTTATACAATGAGCAGTTCTTC.